The 8 T cell receptor beta chains below were found in one sample sequenced in a study of Graves' ophthalmopathy and Graves' hyperthyroidism. The authors amplified TCR beta CDR3 regions from RNA transcripts. HTBI primers primed a first-round RT-PCR, and a second-round multiplex PCR followed. TCRdb ran MiXCR on the multiplex PCR reads and lists one entry per CDR3 protein. The sample lists around 600,000 distinct CDR3 sequences; just over 40% were seen once. Material: peripheral blood. The source is an adult man with Graves' ophthalmopathy.

This clonotype was counted between two and nine times. The chain recombines TRBV7-9 with TRBJ2-2; the D gene is possibly TRBD1 (6 bases). The CDR3 is 15 amino acids. Germline V gene lookup returns CDR1 SEHNR and CDR2 FQNEAQ (reference sequence). Trimming cost V 6 bases and J 0 bases, with 11 bases left between them. Here the CDR3 DNA reads TGTGCCAGCAGATTGACAGGTTCGAACACCGGGGAGCTGTTTTTT. Amino acids: CASRLTGSNTGELFF.

Notes on this clonotype: One junction end disagrees with the germline gene, perhaps due to a read error. The chain uses TRBV25-1 and TRBJ1-4; unclear D gene. CDR3 length equals 15 residues. Germline CDR1 is MGHDK and CDR2 is SYGVNS. The CDR3 DNA reads as TGTGCCAGCAGCTTCAATTTTACCTCTAATGAAAAACTGGTTTTT. Translation: CASSFNFTSNEKLVF.

At least ten counts were recorded for this clonotype. The V call is TRBV6-6, the J call TRBJ2-5; 9 bases agree with TRBD2. Germline assignment: CDR1 MNHNY and CDR2 SVGAGI (reference sequence). The CDR3 covers 18 residues. Losses at the gene ends were 4 bases for V and 1 base for J; bases not matched to a gene: 13. CDR3 in amino acids: CASSLLRVAGEGQETQYF. The CDR3 DNA reads TGTGCCAGCAGTTTACTTCGAGTAGCGGGAGAGGGCCAAGAGACCCAGTACTTC.

The chain uses TRBV5-1 and TRBJ1-1; 8 bases are shared with TRBD1. V was clipped by 3 bases and J by 10 bases; unmatched bases: 8. This CDR3 spans 13 amino acids. Germline assignment: CDR1 SGHRS and CDR2 YFSETQ. The CDR3 region has the DNA TGCGCCAGCAGCTCGGACAGGGAGGCAGGAGCTTTCTTT. The encoded protein is CASSSDREAGAFF.

The sample holds many counts of this clonotype. This sequence joins TRBV2 and TRBJ1-1; 10 nucleotides match TRBD1. The CDR3 spans 12 residues. The germline V gene has CDR1 SNHLY and CDR2 FYNNEI. J gave up 5 bases and V 10 bases, and 4 bases lay outside the gene matches. The CDR3 protein is CAKGQGLTEAFF. The DNA of the CDR3 is TGTGCCAAGGGACAGGGGTTGACTGAAGCTTTCTTT.

The sample holds many counts of this clonotype. A junction boundary mismatches the germline segment, possibly from a read error. This chain's CDR3 is CASSQGVNQPQHF. In DNA form, the CDR3 reads TGTGCCAGCAGCCAAGGGGTCAATCAGCCCCAGCATTTT. J is TRBJ1-5 and V is TRBV4-1; D may be TRBD1 (5 bases). Germline CDR1 MGHRA, CDR2 YSYEKL. The CDR3 runs 13 residues.

The chain is built from TRBV19 and TRBJ1-4, with 10 bases matching TRBD1. CDR3 length: 14 residues. Germline V gene data show CDR1 as LNHDA and CDR2 as SQIVND (reference sequence). V lost 9 bases to trimming and J lost 8 bases; unmatched junction nucleotides: 9. The CDR3 DNA sequence: TGTGCCAGCAGCTTGACAGGGGGCGAGGAAAAACTGTTTTTT. Translated: CASSLTGGEEKLFF.

This chain joins TRBV20-1 and TRBJ2-7; D might be TRBD1 (6 bases). The CDR3 has 13 residues. V lost 6 bases, J lost 3 bases, and 15 bases lay in between. CDR1 DFQATT and CDR2 SNEGSKA come from the germline V gene (reference sequence). CDR3 bases: TGCAGTGCAATCCGGACAGTGATCTACGAGCAGTACTTC. The encoded protein is CSAIRTVIYEQYF.